This TCR beta chain was captured in a study of blood T cell repertoires in COVID-19. At the level of the study: The origin of the acute and convalescent COVID-19 samples was the United States, Italy and Spain. T cells, B-cell-depleted T cells, or PBMCs supplied cDNA or gDNA.

Study processing details: For nucleated cells, counts were estimated from reference gene primer amplification. The repertoire was sequenced with immunoSEQ multiplex PCR; TCRdb's copy has only in-frame clones and lacks some. V and J calls and clone size come straight from that table; D and trimming were deduced from the DNA. Of fewer than 250,000 clones in the sample, about 86% were seen once. The CDR3 sequence is 21 residues long. Germline V gene lookup returns CDR1 SGHRS and CDR2 YFSETQ. V dropped 1 base and J dropped 5; count of bases not matched to a gene: 18. Sequenced input: PBMCs or T cells enriched from blood (not recorded which). The chain employs TRBV5-1 and TRBJ2-3; 14 nucleotides match TRBD2. This TCR derives from a woman aged 45-59 years with acute COVID-19. The CDR3 reads CASSLTTSGRARGSGGDTQYF. The CDR3 region has the DNA TGCGCCAGCAGCTTGACGACTAGCGGGAGGGCCCGGGGCTCTGGAGGAGATACGCAGTATTTT.